Listed below are T cell receptor beta chains from one sample, sequenced in a study of blood T cell repertoires in COVID-19. Sequenced by immunoSEQ multiplex PCR; TCRdb stores in-frame clones only, minus some. Here the sample spans tens of thousands of clones, around nine tenths being singletons. The specimen sequenced was peripheral blood. All receptors come from a woman in her fifties or sixties with active or convalescent COVID-19. Each CDR3 is given with its conserved first and last residue. The order of the fields is clone size, V gene, D gene, J gene, CDR3 DNA, CDR3 protein. D genes are given only for firm matches. Size is stated for part of the rows, as once, few or many counts, or as a class when the clone is expanded.

>once|TRBV20-1|NA|TRBJ1-2
TGCAGTGCAGACATCTATGGCTACACCTTC
CSADIYGYTF
>NA|TRBV7-2|TRBD1|TRBJ1-4
TGTGCCAGCACCAAGGGACAGTATGAAAAACTGTTTTTT
CASTKGQYEKLFF
>NA|TRBV19|NA|TRBJ2-5
TGTGCCAGTAGTATTCAGGACAGTTATAAGGAGACCCAGTACTTC
CASSIQDSYKETQYF
>NA|TRBV27|NA|TRBJ1-6
TGTGCCAGCAGTTTAGGAGATAATTCACCCCTCCACTTT
CASSLGDNSPLHF
>NA|TRBV6-4|TRBD2|TRBJ2-1
TGTGCCAGCGAAAGGACTAGCGGGAGTAAAAATGAGCAGTTCTTC
CASERTSGSKNEQFF
>NA|TRBV5-1|NA|TRBJ1-2
TGCGCCAGCAGCTTGAGAATCCAGACAGATAACTATGGCTACACCTTC
CASSLRIQTDNYGYTF
>once|TRBV18|NA|TRBJ2-7
TGTGCCAGCTCACCGGTTCTAGAGGCCCTCTACGAGCAGTACTTC
CASSPVLEALYEQYF
>NA|TRBV5-1|TRBD2|TRBJ2-1
TGCGCCAGCAGCTTGTCCCGGCGGGAGTGGAGCTCCTACAATGAGCAGTTCTTC
CASSLSRREWSSYNEQFF
>NA|TRBV6-5|NA|TRBJ1-2
TGTGCCAGCAGGTCGGGGGGGGCTAACTATGGCTACACCTTC
CASRSGGANYGYTF
>NA|TRBV5-5|NA|TRBJ2-3
TGTGCCAGCAGCGGTGGGGGGACTGCAGTGACGCAGTATTTT
CASSGGGTAVTQYF
>once|TRBV14|NA|TRBJ1-4
TGTGCCAGCAGCCAAGTCTACGGGGGTGGTGAAAAACTGTTTTTT
CASSQVYGGGEKLFF
>NA|TRBV30|NA|TRBJ1-6
TGTGCCTGGGTGCCGATGGGGGCGGCCCCGGATTCACCCCTCCACTTT
CAWVPMGAAPDSPLHF
>NA|TRBV5-1|NA|TRBJ2-7
TGCGCCAGCAGCTTGGAACAGTCCTACGAGCAGTACTTC
CASSLEQSYEQYF
>NA|TRBV3-1/TRBV3-2|NA|TRBJ2-1
TGTGCCAGCAGCCAAGCCGATTCGCGGAGAGATGAGCAGTTCTTC
CASSQADSRRDEQFF
>once|TRBV18|NA|TRBJ1-2
TGTGCCAGCTCACCAGAGATACCCAGGGATGGCTATGGCTACACCTTC
CASSPEIPRDGYGYTF
>NA|TRBV12-3/TRBV12-4|TRBD2|TRBJ2-1
TGTGCCAGCAGTTCGATTAGCGGGGGCGAGCAGTTCTTC
CASSSISGGEQFF
>NA|TRBV6-6|TRBD2|TRBJ2-1
TGTGCCAGCAGTTACCCAGTAGCGGGAGCCGGCAATGAGCAGTTCTTC
CASSYPVAGAGNEQFF
>NA|TRBV30|NA|TRBJ1-1
TGTGCCTGGAGTGAACATTACAGAACTGAAGCTTTCTTT
CAWSEHYRTEAFF
>NA|TRBV29-1|NA|TRBJ1-3
TGCAGCGTTGCGGGACTGAACTCTGGAAACACCATATATTTT
CSVAGLNSGNTIYF
>few|TRBV18|NA|TRBJ1-5
TGTGCCAGCTCACCGCAGGGTTATGGGAGCAATCAGCCCCAGCATTTT
CASSPQGYGSNQPQHF
>NA|TRBV7-6|TRBD1|TRBJ2-4
TGTGCCAGCAGCCCAAGTCCGGGACAGGGAGCCAAAAACATTCAGTACTTC
CASSPSPGQGAKNIQYF
>once|TRBV29-1|TRBD1|TRBJ2-7
TGCAGCGTTGAAGAACAGGGGCACAGCTCCTACGAGCAGTACTTC
CSVEEQGHSSYEQYF